A selection of T cell receptor beta chains follows, all from one sample in a study of T-cell reconstitution after alpha-beta-depleted transplantation in children. TCRdb re-called the PCR reads with MiXCR, one entry per CDR3 protein. Of some 490,000 distinct CDR3 sequences in the sample, around 12% were seen once. The material was PBMCs from the stem cell graft donor, obtained from the stem cell graft. Every receptor here comes from a human donor who donated a stem cell graft to a child with combined immunodeficiency. The CDR3 runs from the conserved cysteine through the conserved F or W. The order of the fields is clone size, J gene, D gene, V gene, CDR3 protein, CDR3 DNA. The D gene is left open where the match is weak. Clone size is not always given. Where it is, it says once, few, many or a class for expanded clones.

>many|TRBJ1-1|-|TRBV12-3/TRBV12-4
CASSFGGARTEAFF
TGTGCCAGCAGTTTCGGGGGGGCGCGCACTGAAGCTTTCTTT
>many|TRBJ2-5|-|TRBV4-2
CASSLLDEVETQYF
TGTGCCAGCAGCCTCCTTGACGAGGTAGAGACCCAGTACTTC
>-|TRBJ2-5|TRBD1|TRBV28
CASSLGQDTETQYF
TGTGCCAGCAGCCTGGGACAGGACACGGAGACCCAGTACTTC
>many|TRBJ2-5|-|TRBV29-1
CSVETGGETQYF
TGCAGCGTCGAAACAGGAGGAGAGACCCAGTACTTC
>-|TRBJ2-2|TRBD2|TRBV12-3/TRBV12-4
CASSWGDSIIAGGPGTGELFF
TGTGCCAGCAGTTGGGGGGACTCAATCATAGCGGGAGGGCCGGGGACCGGGGAGCTGTTTTTT
>many|TRBJ2-7|TRBD2|TRBV4-3
CASSQGLARSYEQYF
TGCGCCAGCAGCCAAGGACTAGCGAGATCCTACGAGCAGTACTTC
>-|TRBJ2-1|-|TRBV18
CASSPRTVNNEQFF
TGTGCCAGCTCACCAAGGACTGTTAACAATGAGCAGTTCTTC
>-|TRBJ2-1|TRBD2|TRBV20-1
CCHPGLPSRNRDEQFF
TGCTGCCATCCGGGACTACCATCCCGGAATAGGGATGAGCAGTTCTTC
>many|TRBJ2-3|TRBD1|TRBV5-1
CASSLDSQGGADTQYF
TGCGCCAGCAGCTTGGACTCACAGGGGGGCGCAGATACGCAGTATTTT
>many|TRBJ2-1|-|TRBV4-3
CASSQAGQNEQFF
TGCGCCAGCAGCCAAGCCGGACAGAATGAGCAGTTCTTC
>few|TRBJ2-2|-|TRBV27
CASSFQSGTNTGELFF
TGTGCCAGCAGTTTCCAAAGCGGAACGAACACCGGGGAGCTGTTTTTT
>-|TRBJ1-5|TRBD1|TRBV6-2/TRBV6-3
CASSPSRGDRGNQPQHF
TGTGCCAGCAGCCCCTCTCGGGGGGACAGGGGCAATCAGCCCCAGCATTTT
>many|TRBJ2-3|-|TRBV3-1
CASSQDWLAKDTQYF
TGTGCCAGCAGCCAAGATTGGCTAGCAAAGGATACGCAGTATTTT
>many|TRBJ2-6|-|TRBV24-1
CATSKAASGANVLTF
TGTGCCACCAGTAAGGCAGCGTCTGGGGCCAACGTCCTGACTTTC
>once|TRBJ2-7|TRBD1|TRBV3-1
CASSQRRQGSHEQYF
TGTGCCAGCAGCCAAAGACGACAGGGAAGCCACGAGCAGTACTTC
>few|TRBJ1-1|TRBD1|TRBV7-9
CASSLGGGTVEAFF
TGTGCCAGCAGCTTAGGGGGGGGGACAGTTGAAGCTTTCTTT
>few|TRBJ2-1|-|TRBV11-3
CASSLEQGNEQFF
TGTGCCAGCAGCTTAGAACAGGGAAATGAGCAGTTCTTC
>few|TRBJ2-4|-|TRBV7-8
CASSLVQGSIQYF
TGTGCCAGCAGCTTAGTACAGGGAAGCATTCAGTACTTC
>many|TRBJ2-5|-|TRBV20-1
CSAGRPQETQYF
TGCAGTGCAGGGAGGCCCCAAGAGACCCAGTACTTC
>few|TRBJ1-4|-|TRBV6-6
CASSYWGNEKLFF
TGTGCCAGCAGTTACTGGGGGAATGAAAAACTGTTTTTT
>-|TRBJ2-3|-|TRBV9
CASSVEEGGPDTQYF
TGTGCCAGCAGCGTAGAAGAGGGAGGCCCAGATACGCAGTATTTT
>many|TRBJ2-7|-|TRBV9
CASSAGASEQYF
TGTGCCAGCAGCGCCGGGGCGAGCGAGCAGTACTTC
>-|TRBJ2-7|-|TRBV12-5
CASASGSYEQYF
TGTGCTAGTGCCAGCGGCTCCTACGAGCAGTACTTC
>-|TRBJ2-3|-|TRBV12-3/TRBV12-4
CASSLESAIDTQYF
TGTGCCAGCAGTTTAGAGTCAGCGATAGATACGCAGTATTTT
>few|TRBJ2-1|-|TRBV2
CAGHVGGGGEQFF
TGTGCCGGTCACGTAGGGGGAGGGGGTGAGCAGTTCTTC
>few|TRBJ2-2|TRBD2|TRBV7-3
CASSFALTRERDLRSLFF
TGTGCCAGCAGCTTTGCACTGACTAGGGAGCGGGACCTCAGGTCCCTGTTTTTT
>few|TRBJ2-5|-|TRBV12-5
CASGLGLQYQETQYF
TGTGCTAGTGGTTTGGGACTACAGTACCAAGAGACCCAGTACTTC
>many|TRBJ2-1|TRBD2|TRBV15
CATGTSGNNEQFF
TGTGCCACCGGGACTAGCGGTAACAATGAGCAGTTCTTC
>-|TRBJ2-7|-|TRBV4-3
CASSQDSARTYEQYF
TGCGCCAGCAGCCAAGACAGTGCAAGGACCTACGAGCAGTACTTC
>many|TRBJ2-1|TRBD1|TRBV10-3
CAITQTGAENEQFF
TGTGCCATCACTCAGACAGGGGCAGAGAACGAGCAGTTCTTC
>few|TRBJ1-2|-|TRBV7-8
CASSGWVYGYTF
TGTGCCAGCAGCGGTTGGGTGTATGGCTACACCTTC
>few|TRBJ2-3|TRBD2|TRBV5-1
CASSFRGLAGGVGTDTQYF
TGCGCCAGCAGCTTCCGCGGACTAGCGGGAGGAGTAGGCACAGATACGCAGTATTTT
>many|TRBJ2-2|-|TRBV7-9
CASSFDTGELFF
TGTGCCAGCAGCTTTGACACCGGGGAGCTGTTTTTT
>-|TRBJ1-2|TRBD1|TRBV30
CAWKRTGPSYTF
TGTGCCTGGAAGAGGACAGGACCAAGCTACACCTTC
>-|TRBJ2-7|TRBD2|TRBV18
CASSAQPQTSGGHYEQYF
TGTGCCAGCTCAGCCCAGCCTCAGACTAGCGGGGGCCACTACGAGCAGTACTTC
>few|TRBJ2-5|-|TRBV27
CASRGSETQYF
TGTGCCAGCAGAGGGTCAGAGACCCAGTACTTC
>few|TRBJ2-1|TRBD2|TRBV6-4
CASSVTPGGYEQFF
TGTGCCAGCAGTGTTACCCCGGGAGGGTATGAGCAGTTCTTC
>few|TRBJ1-5|-|TRBV20-1
CSASRPFEGQGNQPQHF
TGCAGTGCTAGTCGCCCCTTTGAGGGGCAAGGCAATCAGCCCCAGCATTTT
>few|TRBJ1-6|-|TRBV6-5
CASSYSGVGYYNSPLHF
TGTGCCAGCAGTTACTCGGGGGTGGGATATTATAATTCACCCCTCCACTTT
>few|TRBJ2-7|-|TRBV15
CATSRTRAKTGYEQYF
TGTGCCACCAGCAGAACTCGGGCCAAAACAGGATACGAGCAGTACTTC
>few|TRBJ2-7|TRBD2|TRBV20-1
CSVVPGGRDEQYF
TGCAGTGTAGTCCCGGGGGGGAGGGACGAGCAGTACTTC
>-|TRBJ2-1|-|TRBV29-1
CSVERQGNEQFF
TGCAGCGTTGAACGTCAGGGCAATGAGCAGTTCTTC
>-|TRBJ2-2|-|TRBV12-3/TRBV12-4
CASGGIAGELFF
TGTGCCAGTGGGGGGATCGCCGGGGAGCTGTTTTTT
>few|TRBJ1-3|TRBD1|TRBV9
CASSVGQGRGNTIYF
TGTGCCAGCAGCGTAGGACAGGGGCGCGGAAACACCATATATTTT
>few|TRBJ1-2|TRBD1|TRBV29-1
CSVEPRDRDYGYTF
TGCAGCGTTGAACCCCGGGACAGGGACTATGGCTACACCTTC
>few|TRBJ2-1|TRBD2|TRBV20-1
CCAPPLLADPYNEQFF
TGCTGTGCTCCCCCACTACTAGCGGATCCGTACAATGAGCAGTTCTTC
>-|TRBJ2-5|-|TRBV5-1
CASSLPTDQETQYF
TGCGCCAGCAGCTTGCCGACAGACCAAGAGACCCAGTACTTC
>many|TRBJ2-2|TRBD1|TRBV5-1
CASSLVQGAGELFF
TGCGCCAGCAGCTTGGTGCAGGGGGCCGGGGAGCTGTTTTTT
>many|TRBJ2-7|TRBD2|TRBV10-3
CAISARGQGKGLAGDEQYF
TGTGCCATCAGTGCGCGCGGGCAGGGGAAGGGACTAGCGGGAGACGAGCAGTACTTC
>once|TRBJ2-1|-|TRBV29-1
CSAEDGRPGKNEQFF
TGCAGCGCTGAAGATGGTCGTCCAGGGAAGAATGAGCAGTTCTTC
>few|TRBJ1-5|TRBD1|TRBV12-3/TRBV12-4
CASSSGTGLIGNQPQHF
TGTGCCAGCAGCTCCGGGACAGGGTTAATTGGCAATCAGCCCCAGCATTTT
>few|TRBJ1-2|-|TRBV7-2
CASRGSPGSPTNYGYTF
TGTGCCAGCAGAGGGAGTCCGGGATCCCCTACTAACTATGGCTACACCTTC
>few|TRBJ2-1|-|TRBV12-3/TRBV12-4
CASSLAAQPYNEQFF
TGTGCCAGCAGTTTAGCGGCACAGCCGTACAATGAGCAGTTCTTC
>-|TRBJ2-1|TRBD1|TRBV7-3
CASSLAGTGIHEQFF
TGTGCCAGCAGCTTAGCCGGGACAGGGATCCATGAGCAGTTCTTC